This T cell receptor (beta chain) was identified in a study of blood T cells in healthy people across ages (dated by TCRdb to between 2014 and 2017). Some background on the complete study: In model experiments, roughly one uniquely barcoded TCR beta cDNA molecule per two T cells was captured by template switching. Using the same blood draw, the study looked at two additional independent replicas of 1 million unique cDNA reads for two donors, one aged 18 to 29 and the other aged 80 or older. The donors were split into four age groups: young (average 16 years), middle-aged (over 35), aged (roughly 65) and long-lived (over 75). Age-related changes in TCR beta repertoire diversity were measured in the study by deep sequencing normalized with unique cDNA molecular identifiers. Donors of different ages were randomly distributed across sequencing lanes to avoid experimental bias.

Overall study outcomes, separate from this receptor: The CMV infection status of donors was not known, potentially confounding age-related changes in expanded clonotypes. As age increased, observed TCR beta diversity per million T cells dropped in a roughly linear way, and a significant reduction was already evident by age about 40. Since profiling was done on bulk unsorted PBMCs, naive and antigen-experienced compartments could not be conclusively compared. Compared with the aged group, the long-lived group had more naive CD4+ T cells, fewer expanded clones and increased TCR diversity, a pattern suggesting age selection. The percentage of naive T cells measured by flow cytometry correlated strongly with observed TCR beta diversity. Estimates of total diversity from one million sequenced T cells were regarded as lower bounds and underestimates.

Notes on this clonotype: The target of this receptor is not known. No much larger clone is present one base from it, and per-base qualities are unavailable.

Relative to germline, V is missing 3 bases and J is missing 6 bases, with 2 bases of the junction outside any gene match. The CDR3 measures 14 amino acids from cysteine to phenylalanine. CDR3 DNA only is kept here, 42 bases in frame from base 1. Based on the germline V gene, the CDR1 and CDR2 sequences are SGHTA and FQGNSA. Library method: 5' RACE. The run used an Illumina HiSeq 2500. A second about 7 to 12 cycle PCR used a sample-barcoded 5' primer and a J-beta primer mix. A template-switch 5' adaptor carrying 12 random nucleotides introduced a unique molecular identifier onto each TCR beta cDNA molecule. Each sample yielded at least 2.5 million CDR3-containing paired-end reads. All of the RNA was converted into first-strand cDNA using the Mint cDNA synthesis kit, with a TRBC-specific oligonucleotide serving as the primer. Following uracil-DNA glycosylase treatment, all cDNA underwent a first 18-cycle PCR with the universal primers M1SS and BC2_uni_R. The original methods were these. For normalization, 1 million high-quality reads, each with a distinct molecular identifier, were randomly selected from each sample. Reads with shared molecular identifiers were discarded instead of being binned into consensus sequences. MiTCR, set to a Q25 quality threshold and the strictest error-elimination algorithm, was used for CDR3 identification, clonotype clustering and error correction. A nonparametric unseen species model with Euler transformation was used to estimate a lower bound on total TCR beta diversity. Through fastp at Q25 and MiXCR, TCRdb rebuilt clones from the public reads, retaining in-frame beta chains. Under each unique CDR3 protein, matching rows form one entry showing the most common genes and DNA. The V and J calls were determined by TCRdb, not by the authors. Counted in this sample were around 1.7 million distinct CDR3 sequences; under 30% of them appeared once. 6.5% to 8.5% of the sample is held by the ten biggest clonotypes.

The donors were 40 or so Caucasian individuals from Russia, aged roughly 6 to 90 years, who were systemically healthy. Each donor gave around 9.9 milliliters of peripheral blood, collected into EDTA-treated Vacutainer tubes. Ficoll-Paque density-gradient centrifugation was used to isolate PBMCs, with at least 7 million per sample. Trizol reagent was used to extract total RNA from PBMCs, with at least 5.5 micrograms per sample. For every donor, an aliquot of PBMCs went through flow cytometry to measure the percentages of naive CD45RAhigh/CD27high T cells. This chain joins TRBV7-2 to TRBJ1-5; TRBD1 aligns with 10 central bases. The receptor was isolated from a woman in her thirties in good health. Material for sequencing was blood. The CDR3 region has the sequence CASSFWDRGQPQHF. The DNA reads as follows: TGTGCCAGCAGCTTTTGGGACAGGGGTCAGCCCCAGCATTTT. Extended through the reference TRBV7-2 and TRBJ1-5 proteins, this CDR3 yields the full variable domain: GAGVSQSPSNKVTEKGKDVELRCDPISGHTALYWYRQSLGQGLEFLIYFQGNSAPDKSGLPSDRFSAERTGGSVSTLTIQRTQQEDSAVYLCASSFWDRGQPQHFGDGTRLSIL.